These T cell receptor beta chains were read from a single sample in a study of blood T cell repertoires in COVID-19. The method was immunoSEQ multiplex PCR; TCRdb's version includes in-frame clones alone and lacks a portion of them. This table has just over 300,000 clones, around 91% appearing once. Input material: PBMCs or T cells enriched from blood (not recorded which). These receptors were obtained from a woman in her thirties or forties who had recovered from COVID-19. Both conserved end residues are part of each CDR3. A D gene is named only where the DNA matches it firmly. A row's size may be missing; if present it is once, few, many or a size class.

TRBV18	.	.	TRBJ2-1	TGTGCCAGCTCACCGACAGACTCCTACAATGAGCAGTTCTTC	CASSPTDSYNEQFF
TRBV6-5	.	.	TRBJ2-3	TGTGCCAGCAGTTACCGAGGAGGGGATACGCAGTATTTT	CASSYRGGDTQYF
TRBV7-9	.	.	TRBJ2-7	TGTGCCAGCAGCTTAATTAGCGGACCAGCCCGCCACGAGCAGTACTTC	CASSLISGPARHEQYF
TRBV28	.	TRBD1	TRBJ2-5	TGTGCCAGCAGTTCTCTGGGACAGGGAGGAGAGACCCAGTACTTC	CASSSLGQGGETQYF
TRBV4-2	.	TRBD2	TRBJ2-5	TGTGCCAGCAGCCCCAGACTAGCGGGAGTCCAAGAGACCCAGTACTTC	CASSPRLAGVQETQYF
TRBV14	.	.	TRBJ1-2	TGTGCCAGCAGCCAAGGGAACAGCTATGGCTACACCTTC	CASSQGNSYGYTF
TRBV11-2	.	.	TRBJ1-5	TGTGCCAGCAGCTTAGCCGCGGGGGTCGGGCAGCCCCAGCATTTT	CASSLAAGVGQPQHF
TRBV27	once	.	TRBJ1-1	TGTGCCAGCAGTTTATCGGGGAGCCCGTCAGCTTTCTTT	CASSLSGSPSAFF
TRBV21-1	.	.	TRBJ2-1	TGTGCCAGCAGCCAGGGGGACAGGGAGGACTACAATGAGCAGTTCTTC	CASSQGDREDYNEQFF
TRBV7-9	few	TRBD1	TRBJ2-1	TGTGCCAGCAGCATGGGACAGGGAAGCTTCAATGAGCAGTTCTTC	CASSMGQGSFNEQFF
TRBV24-1	.	TRBD1	TRBJ1-2	TGTGCCACCAGTGATTCGGGGACAGGGAGGTATGGCTACACCTTC	CATSDSGTGRYGYTF
TRBV9	.	.	TRBJ2-3	TGTGCCAGCAGCGTAGGTGGCAGGGGGGCAGATACGCAGTATTTT	CASSVGGRGADTQYF
TRBV14	once	.	TRBJ1-5	TGTGCCAGCAGCCCCTCAGGGAATCAGCCCCAGCATTTT	CASSPSGNQPQHF
TRBV5-1	.	TRBD1	TRBJ2-5	TGCGCCAGCAGCCTCGGGGCGACAGGGTTCCAAGAGACCCAGTACTTC	CASSLGATGFQETQYF
TRBV12-3/TRBV12-4	once	.	TRBJ1-6	TGTGCCAGCAGTTTTAGATATTCACCCCTCCACTTT	CASSFRYSPLHF
TRBV19	.	TRBD1	TRBJ1-5	TGTGCCAGTAGTTCACAGGGGAATAGCAATCAGCCCCAGCATTTT	CASSSQGNSNQPQHF
TRBV24-1	few	TRBD1	TRBJ1-6	TGTGCCACCAGTGCCGGCAGGGGGAATTCACCCCTCCACTTT	CATSAGRGNSPLHF
TRBV9	.	.	TRBJ2-3	TGTGCCAGCAGCGTTCTATATGGAGATACGCAGTATTTT	CASSVLYGDTQYF
TRBV3-1/TRBV3-2	.	.	TRBJ1-5	TGTGCCAGCAGCCAAGAGGCAGGGGATGGTCAGCCCCAGCATTTT	CASSQEAGDGQPQHF
TRBV4-2	.	.	TRBJ2-3	TGTGCCAGCAGCGACGAGTATAGGGAGGTCACAGATACGCAGTATTTT	CASSDEYREVTDTQYF
TRBV2	once	.	TRBJ1-1	TGTGCCAGCAGTGTAGAAGTTGGCACTGAAGCTTTCTTT	CASSVEVGTEAFF
TRBV4-2	.	.	TRBJ2-1	TGTGCCAGCAGCCAATACCCCGGGGGAGTTGAGCAGTTCTTC	CASSQYPGGVEQFF
TRBV12-5	.	.	TRBJ2-2	TGTGCTAGTGGCTCTCCCTCCTCGGTGTTTTTT	CASGSPSSVFF
TRBV7-2	few	TRBD1	TRBJ1-1	TGTGCCAGCAGCTTAGTCTCAGGGGGTGAAGCTTTCTTT	CASSLVSGGEAFF
TRBV29-1	.	.	TRBJ2-1	TGCAGCGCAAGGGGGGGGGAAGTGAGCAATGAGCAGTTCTTC	CSARGGEVSNEQFF
TRBV30	.	.	TRBJ1-1	TGTGCCTGGGACCCTCGACGGGGGGACACTGAAGCTTTCTTT	CAWDPRRGDTEAFF
TRBV19	.	TRBD1	TRBJ1-4	TGTGCCAGTAGCTCCCGACAGGGTCAGGAAAAACTGTTTTTT	CASSSRQGQEKLFF
TRBV6-5	.	.	TRBJ2-7	TGTGCCAGCAGCCGGACCAGGGGCTCTTACGAGCAGTACTTC	CASSRTRGSYEQYF
TRBV7-8	.	TRBD2	TRBJ2-7	TGTGCCAGCATCCTAGTCTCCTCGGGGGGAGGGGAGATCTCCTACGAGCAGTACTTC	CASILVSSGGGEISYEQYF
TRBV29-1	.	TRBD2	TRBJ2-2	TGCAGCGTTGAAGGGGAAAGGTCGCGGGAGCCCGGGGAGCTGTTTTTT	CSVEGERSREPGELFF
TRBV27	.	TRBD1	TRBJ2-7	TGTGCCAGCAGCACCGGGACAGGACACTACGAGCAGTACTTC	CASSTGTGHYEQYF
TRBV30	.	TRBD1	TRBJ1-5	TGTGCCTGGAGTCTTTTAGGGGGCGAGGGTCAGCCCCAGCATTTT	CAWSLLGGEGQPQHF
TRBV9	once	TRBD1	TRBJ2-7	TGTGCCAGCAGCCCGACAGGGTTGAGCTACGAGCAGTACTTC	CASSPTGLSYEQYF
TRBV7-2	.	TRBD1	TRBJ1-4	TGTGCCAGCAGCTCCAAAAACGGGACAGCCTATAATGAAAAACTGTTTTTT	CASSSKNGTAYNEKLFF
TRBV10-3	.	TRBD2	TRBJ2-7	TGTGCCATCAGCTCGACTAGCGGGAGCTCCTACGAGCAGTACTTC	CAISSTSGSSYEQYF
TRBV9	.	TRBD1	TRBJ1-1	TGTGCCAGCAGCTCTCGACAGGGGGCAGAGGACACTGAAGCTTTCTTT	CASSSRQGAEDTEAFF
TRBV27	.	.	TRBJ1-6	TGTGCCAGCAGTCCCGGAGGCCAGGGGTCACCCCTCCACTTT	CASSPGGQGSPLHF